This TCR beta chain is drawn from a study of blood T cell repertoires in COVID-19. Study overall: Acute and convalescent COVID-19 samples came from the United States, Italy and Spain. In each case, the material was cDNA or gDNA derived from T cells, B-cell-depleted T cells, or PBMCs.

This clone was counted a single time. A read error may produce the germline difference seen at one junction end. This CDR3 contains 18 residues. Germline-derived CDR1 and CDR2 are MNHEY and SMNVEV (reference sequence). The authors' processing: Scientists estimated how many nucleated cells there were by amplifying reference gene primers. The method was immunoSEQ multiplex PCR; TCRdb's version includes in-frame clones alone and lacks a portion of them. The DNA was the basis for D and trimming; V, J and clone size are from that table. Counted here are roughly 220,000 clones, 80% to 90% occurring once; the ten biggest clones make up roughly 2.3%.

The chain recombines TRBV27 with TRBJ2-7, with 7 nucleotides matching TRBD1. The clonotype comes from a man aged 30 to 39 who had recovered from COVID-19. Sample: peripheral blood. The CDR3 DNA is TGTGCCAGCAGTTTGCGTAGTGAAGGGGGCCTTCCTCACTACGGGCAGTACTTC. This translates into CASSLRSEGGLPHYGQYF.